This T cell receptor (beta chain) is drawn from a study of OX40 agonist ivuxolimab in advanced cancers. Whole-study findings and limits: CD4+ T cells averaged fewer expanded clones than CD8+ T cells.

Repertoires were generated with immunoSEQ multiplex PCR, while TCRdb's copy carries only in-frame clones and drops some. The sample yields more than 60,000 clones, over 85% seen once. In regard to this clone: Its specificity is not known. Its ends do not fully match the called genes, so a read error is possible. In the same sample, other DNA sequences code for this CDR3.

The sequence derives from an adult with an advanced solid tumor such as melanoma, head and neck, liver or kidney cancer. The specimen was CD4+ or CD8+ T cells sorted from blood, collected in a trial of the OX40 agonist ivuxolimab.

The CDR3 nucleotides read TGCGCCAGCAGCGTAGCGGACCAAGAGACTCAGTACTTC. Its translation is CASSVADQETQYF. The chain has TRBV5-1 and TRBJ2-5; weak D call: TRBD2 (6 bases). CDR3 size: 13 residues. Germline loops: CDR1 SGHRS, CDR2 YFSETQ.